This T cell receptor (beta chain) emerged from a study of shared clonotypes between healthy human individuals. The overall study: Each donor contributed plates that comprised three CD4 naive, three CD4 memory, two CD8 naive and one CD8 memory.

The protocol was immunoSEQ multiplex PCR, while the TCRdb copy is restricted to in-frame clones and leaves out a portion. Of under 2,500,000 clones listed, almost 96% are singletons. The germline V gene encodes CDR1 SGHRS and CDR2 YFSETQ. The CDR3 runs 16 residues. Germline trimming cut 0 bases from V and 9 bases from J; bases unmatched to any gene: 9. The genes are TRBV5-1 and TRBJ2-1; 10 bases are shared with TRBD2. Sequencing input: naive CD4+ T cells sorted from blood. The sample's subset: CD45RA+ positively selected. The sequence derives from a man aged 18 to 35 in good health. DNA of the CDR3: TGCGCCAGCAGCTTGGCTACTAGCGGGGTAAAAGGTGAGCAGTTCTTC. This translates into CASSLATSGVKGEQFF.